The sequence of this T cell receptor (beta chain) was determined in a study of blood T cells in healthy people across ages. Through a sample-barcoded 5' primer and a J-beta primer mix, a second PCR was run for about 7 to 12 cycles. Sequencing yielded, for each sample, at least 3 million paired-end reads carrying CDR3. TCRdb reprocessed the 5' RACE reads with MiXCR, giving one entry per CDR3 protein. The sample has about 640,000 distinct CDR3 sequences, approximately 30% seen once. With respect to this clonotype: The antigen is not known. The germline gene is not matched at one end of the junction; a read error may be the cause.

Study-wide points: Estimates based on one million T cells were treated as lower bounds. Per million T cells, TCR beta diversity dropped about linearly as age rose. Donor CMV status, an unknown factor, possibly confounded changes in expanded clonotypes.

This clonotype originated in an elderly woman in good health. Input material: blood.

CDR3 sequence (DNA): TGCGCCAGCAGCTTGGCGGCGGGGAGCTCCCACAATGAGCAGTTCTTC. The encoded protein is CASSLAAGSSHNEQFF. The chain combines TRBV5-1 with TRBJ2-1; a weak D match, TRBD2 (6 bases). Germline-derived CDR1 and CDR2 are SGHRS and YFSETQ. There are 16 residues in the CDR3.